This paragraph reports one T cell receptor (beta chain). What it binds is not known. These data come from a study of response to subunit inactivated influenza vaccine. From the RT-PCR reads, TCRdb called clonotypes with MiXCR, one entry per CDR3 protein. This table has 550,000 to 650,000 distinct CDR3 sequences, 12% appearing once. Study outcomes and limitations: Seasonal influenza vaccination, on each occasion, was suggested by the authors to recruit few new T cells.

The sample consisted of PBMCs from blood, taken on the day of vaccination. The TCR was taken from a man between 50 and 59 years old who received an inactivated influenza vaccine.

CDR3 DNA sequence: TGCGCCAGCAGCCGACAAAACATGAACACTGAAGCTTTCTTT. It codes for CASSRQNMNTEAFF. The J gene is TRBJ1-1, the V gene TRBV5-1; D unclear. Trimming pared 4 bases from V and 0 bases from J, leaving 10 bases between. The CDR3 runs to 14 residues. Germline CDR1 SGHRS, CDR2 YFSETQ.